The sequence of this TCR beta chain was determined in a study of shared clonotypes between healthy human individuals (TCRdb year 2020). As for the study more broadly: Three men and a couple of women, aged 18 to 49 years, made up the cohort. Each donor's leukapheresis produced roughly between roughly 0.9 and 8.9 billion PBMCs. To estimate repertoire size and how much clonotypes are shared between individuals, the study performed deep sequencing of blood TCR repertoires from roughly five healthy adults. To increase sequencing depth and limit assay-specific biases, TCR repertoire library preparation and sequencing were carried out by different laboratories using diverse techniques. For each donor, CD4 naive and CD4 memory were each run on three plates, CD8 naive on two plates, and CD8 memory on one plate.

Healthy HIV-negative adults with no recently reported acute infections or vaccinations were included as donors. All donors were Caucasian adults living in Nashville, Tennessee, USA. CD4+ T cells were enriched by magnetic negative selection; naive cells were then positively selected on CD45RA, and the negative fraction formed the memory subset. Blood was obtained by leukapheresis, after which PBMCs were separated by Ficoll-Histopaque density gradient centrifugation and cryopreserved in liquid nitrogen vapor phase. Purity and quantity of every magnetically sorted T cell population were checked by analytical flow cytometry. Each sorted fraction had its genomic DNA isolated and then quantified by UV absorbance on a Nanodrop 2000c. The germline V gene (reference sequence) specifies LNHNV as CDR1 and YYDKDF as CDR2. V gives up 5 bases and J gives up 2 bases, and the segment between their germline ends measures 12 bases. The CDR3 goes from the cysteine to the phenylalanine over 14 residues. Of the read, only the CDR3 DNA is kept; its 42 bases are in frame from base 1.

As to this clone: It has no known antigen specificity. Per-nucleotide qualities are absent, and no much larger clonotype sits a single base away.

Using the deep immunoSEQ assay, multiplex PCR amplified TCR CDR3 regions from genomic DNA. For each cell subset, the extracted genomic DNA was distributed evenly across all wells of several immunoSEQ 96-well plates, and each plate served as one replicate. For sorted subsets, 200 to 250 ng genomic DNA, equal to tens of thousands of T cell genomes, was loaded into each replicate PCR. Purified libraries were measured with a Qubit 3.0 fluorometer, size-checked on a Bioanalyzer 2100, and measured again with the KAPA Library Quantification kit. Every immunoSEQ 96-well plate was sequenced on a dedicated single-read 150-cycle Illumina NextSeq 550 flow cell. For the original study's pipeline: Because the immunoSEQ output included only junctional sequences and no quality scores, the filtering could not be the same as the filtering used for full-length reads. To assign V/J genes and CDR3, sequences were annotated against IMGT germline references using PyIR, a Python wrapper for IgBLAST v1.9. Reads were removed for weak V/J assignments (E-value above 1e-6), missing CDR3, stop codons, out-of-frame junctions, or ambiguous translated residues. A V3J clonotype was defined by an identical inferred V gene, J gene, and CDR3 amino acid sequence. Percentage overlap between repertoires was computed as shared unique clonotypes divided by the size of the smaller repertoire. Three approaches were used to assess repertoire richness: RTK rarefaction, the Chao1 estimator, and Recon v2.1 estimates of unobserved clonotypes. OLGA was used to compute generation probabilities for all TCRbeta clonotypes that the gDNA method yielded from a few donors. Here the immuneACCESS table is served through TCRdb, limited to in-frame sequences with V and J called. Missing clones are a known gap in these copies; in checked studies unresolved V genes cover under half, and the rest lacks a known reason. V and J calls and clone size come straight from that table; D and trimming were deduced from the DNA. The sample contains under 600,000 clones, roughly 97% of them found a single time. The ten largest clones take up 0.045% to 0.07% of the sample.

Overall study outcomes, separate from this receptor: The genetic and exposure-history diversity represented was limited by the small number of donors. Pairwise subsampling indicated that sequencing depth was expected to affect the degree of clonotype sharing among donors. Sampling was restricted to blood, and TCR repertoires in tissues likely differ from the TCR repertoires found in blood. Naive subsets generally had larger estimated clonotype richness than memory subsets did. Incomplete sequencing was indicated by rarefaction of sorted-subset datasets, despite the large sequencing depth. Sharing across a few donors was observed for roughly 5% of naive CD4, about 4% of naive CD8, roughly 2.3% of memory CD4, and about 0.39% of memory CD8 clonotypes. Higher generation probabilities were observed for clonotypes shared by all four sorted-subset donors than for non-shared clonotypes.

This receptor chain uses TRBV15 and TRBJ1-2, with TRBD1 tentatively as D gene (6 bases match). The specimen was naive CD4+ T cells sorted from blood. The cell subset or site label on this specimen signifies: CD45RA+ positively selected. This receptor was taken from a woman younger than 45 in good health. The CDR3 amino acid sequence is: CATSGAQGNYGYTF. The sequence in DNA is TGTGCCACCAGCGGCGCGCAGGGGAACTATGGCTACACCTTC.